This section outlines one T cell receptor (beta chain) sequence together with its context. Its matching antigen is unknown. Generated by immunoSEQ multiplex PCR, the TCRdb table keeps only in-frame clones and is missing some. This sample carries about 1.1 million clones, 78% of them seen once, and the ten largest clones take approximately 0.56%. The data stem from a study of shared clonotypes between healthy human individuals. Study-wide points: Non-shared clonotypes had lower generation probabilities than clonotypes shared by all four sorted-subset donors.

The CDR3 is made up of 16 amino acids. Trimming at V came to 4 bases and at J to 2 bases, leaving 6 bases not matched to a gene. CDR1 SGHTA and CDR2 FQGNSA come from the germline V gene. What was sequenced was memory CD4+ T cells from PBMCs. Subset indicated: CD45RA-negative fraction. The sequence came from a man aged 18 to 29 in good health. Some clones in this sample may be carry-over from other donors' samples. This sequence joins TRBV7-2 and TRBJ1-3, with 9 bases that match TRBD1. Written as DNA, the CDR3 is TGTGCCAGCAGCTCAACACAGGGGGCTCCTGGAAACACCATATATTTT. This sequence encodes CASSSTQGAPGNTIYF.